The sequence of this TCR beta chain was determined in a study of tumor-infiltrating lymphocytes in oesophageal squamous cell carcinoma. Each CDR3 protein gets one entry after TCRdb re-called the PCR reads with MiXCR. The sample lists just under 20,000 distinct CDR3 sequences; roughly 40% were seen once. The CDR3 is 16 amino acids. Trimming took 4 bases from V and 6 from J; bases not matched to a gene: 6. Germline V gene sequence: CDR1 SGHNT, CDR2 YYREEE (reference sequence). This chain joins TRBV5-4 and TRBJ2-3, with 15 bases identical to TRBD2. The TCR comes from a male donor with esophageal squamous cell carcinoma. The sequencing input was esophageal tumor tissue. The CDR3 nucleotides read TGTGCCAGCAGCCCTGGACTAGCGGGGGGGAGGGATACGCAGTATTTT. This encodes CASSPGLAGGRDTQYF.